These T cell receptor beta chains were read from a single sample in a study of cytomegalovirus exposure and HLA in healthy donors. Clones were sequenced by immunoSEQ multiplex PCR, and TCRdb holds only the in-frame ones, with some missing. The table lists about 63,000 clones, approximately 70% of them singletons. The material sequenced was PBMCs. The receptors were gathered from a man aged 50-60 years in good health and CMV-seronegative. CDR3s include the opening cysteine and the closing phenylalanine or tryptophan. D genes are given only for firm matches. Clone size is shown for a subset of rows, as once, few, many or a class of expanded clone.

D: .
J: TRBJ2-7
size: .
V: TRBV6-5
CDR3: CASSRGQGTYEQYF
DNA: TGTGCCAGCAGCCGTGGACAAGGAACCTACGAGCAGTACTTC

D: TRBD1
J: TRBJ1-1
size: few
V: TRBV18
CDR3: CASSVAGTGGRAFF
DNA: TGTGCCAGCTCCGTGGCCGGGACAGGGGGCCGAGCTTTCTTT

D: TRBD1
J: TRBJ1-4
size: .
V: TRBV7-2
CDR3: CASSSDRQGKLFF
DNA: TGTGCCAGCAGCTCCGACCGACAGGGGAAACTGTTTTTT

D: .
J: TRBJ1-2
size: .
V: TRBV7-3
CDR3: CASSLSGYGYTF
DNA: TGTGCCAGCAGCTTAAGCGGCTATGGCTACACCTTC

D: .
J: TRBJ2-1
size: few
V: TRBV6-5
CDR3: CASSTTANEQFF
DNA: TGTGCCAGCAGTACGACAGCAAATGAGCAGTTCTTC

D: TRBD1
J: TRBJ2-5
size: .
V: TRBV11-3
CDR3: CASSLGQGAQETQYF
DNA: TGTGCCAGCAGCTTAGGACAGGGGGCACAAGAGACCCAGTACTTC

D: TRBD2
J: TRBJ2-3
size: .
V: TRBV10-1
CDR3: CASSESVRGGLDTQYF
DNA: TGCGCCAGCAGTGAGTCGGTGCGGGGGGGCTTAGATACGCAGTATTTT

D: TRBD2
J: TRBJ2-7
size: .
V: TRBV11-2
CDR3: CASSTPQPDWTSVEQYF
DNA: TGTGCCAGCAGCACCCCCCAGCCGGATTGGACTAGCGTCGAGCAGTACTTC

D: TRBD1
J: TRBJ1-1
size: .
V: TRBV6-5
CDR3: CASTTGGGRAAAFF
DNA: TGTGCCAGCACCACGGGAGGGGGCAGGGCGGCGGCTTTCTTT

D: .
J: TRBJ2-7
size: .
V: TRBV6-5
CDR3: CASSPSSRGYEQYF
DNA: TGTGCCAGCAGCCCCAGTTCCCGAGGGTACGAGCAGTACTTC

D: .
J: TRBJ2-7
size: .
V: TRBV7-2
CDR3: CASSLAVFYGGGYEQYF
DNA: TGTGCCAGCAGCTTAGCGGTTTTCTACGGGGGAGGCTACGAGCAGTACTTC

D: .
J: TRBJ2-7
size: few
V: TRBV6-1
CDR3: CASSYYGRSYEQYF
DNA: TGTGCCAGCAGTTATTACGGTCGCTCCTACGAGCAGTACTTC

D: TRBD1
J: TRBJ1-5
size: .
V: TRBV4-2
CDR3: CASSQETGVNQPQHF
DNA: TGTGCCAGCAGCCAAGAGACAGGGGTTAATCAGCCCCAGCATTTT

D: TRBD1
J: TRBJ2-5
size: .
V: TRBV25-1
CDR3: CADPQDRARLKETQYF
DNA: TGTGCCGACCCCCAGGACAGGGCACGTTTGAAAGAGACCCAGTACTTC

D: TRBD1
J: TRBJ2-7
size: .
V: TRBV2
CDR3: CASTQTGTGSYEQYF
DNA: TGTGCCAGCACCCAGACGGGGACAGGATCCTACGAGCAGTACTTC

D: .
J: TRBJ2-5
size: .
V: TRBV4-1
CDR3: CASSQEGGAGEVQYF
DNA: TGCGCCAGCAGCCAAGAGGGAGGAGCCGGGGAGGTCCAGTACTTC

D: TRBD1
J: TRBJ1-1
size: .
V: TRBV6-5
CDR3: CASANRGRGTEAFF
DNA: TGTGCCAGCGCTAACAGGGGGCGGGGCACTGAAGCTTTCTTT

D: TRBD1
J: TRBJ1-1
size: once
V: TRBV7-9
CDR3: CASSLLQQGFGNTEAFF
DNA: TGTGCCAGCAGCTTACTCCAACAGGGGTTTGGGAACACTGAAGCTTTCTTT

D: .
J: TRBJ2-5
size: .
V: TRBV5-1
CDR3: CASSKETPPGETQYF
DNA: TGCGCCAGCAGTAAAGAGACTCCTCCAGGGGAGACCCAGTACTTC

D: TRBD1
J: TRBJ2-7
size: .
V: TRBV5-4
CDR3: CASSQDRGEQYF
DNA: TGTGCCAGCAGCCAAGACAGGGGCGAGCAGTACTTC

D: .
J: TRBJ2-1
size: .
V: TRBV5-4
CDR3: CASRIGGQVYNEQFF
DNA: TGTGCCAGCCGTATCGGGGGGCAAGTCTACAATGAGCAGTTCTTC

D: TRBD1
J: TRBJ2-5
size: .
V: TRBV6-5
CDR3: CASSAGTVGPKAQYF
DNA: TGTGCCAGCAGTGCCGGGACAGTGGGACCGAAGGCCCAGTACTTC

D: TRBD2
J: TRBJ2-2
size: .
V: TRBV27
CDR3: CASSFWGGINTGELFF
DNA: TGTGCCAGCAGTTTTTGGGGGGGGATAAACACCGGGGAGCTGTTTTTT

D: .
J: TRBJ1-1
size: once
V: TRBV7-9
CDR3: CASSPSGREAVNTEAFF
DNA: TGTGCCAGCAGCCCTAGTGGCAGGGAGGCGGTGAACACTGAAGCTTTCTTT

D: .
J: TRBJ2-7
size: .
V: TRBV5-4
CDR3: CASSPGINYEQYF
DNA: TGTGCCAGCAGCCCGGGAATAAACTACGAGCAGTACTTC

D: TRBD2
J: TRBJ2-3
size: .
V: TRBV7-2
CDR3: CASSDPGLAGGSDDTQYF
DNA: TGTGCCAGCAGCGACCCGGGACTAGCGGGGGGCTCAGACGATACGCAGTATTTT

D: TRBD1
J: TRBJ1-4
size: once
V: TRBV4-1
CDR3: CASSLDPQGAGEKLFF
DNA: TGCGCCAGCAGCCTAGATCCTCAGGGGGCGGGTGAAAAACTGTTTTTT

D: TRBD2
J: TRBJ2-3
size: few
V: TRBV6-5
CDR3: CASSYASGGGPDTQYF
DNA: TGTGCCAGCAGTTACGCTAGCGGGGGGGGCCCAGATACGCAGTATTTT

D: TRBD1
J: TRBJ1-2
size: .
V: TRBV7-8
CDR3: CASSLDEWDSKNYGYTF
DNA: TGTGCCAGCAGCTTAGATGAATGGGACAGCAAAAACTATGGCTACACCTTC

D: TRBD1
J: TRBJ2-7
size: .
V: TRBV6-5
CDR3: CASSYTTGGATYEQYF
DNA: TGTGCCAGCAGTTACACTACAGGGGGCGCAACCTACGAGCAGTACTTC

D: .
J: TRBJ1-2
size: .
V: TRBV29-1
CDR3: CSVGGGYYGYTF
DNA: TGCAGCGTTGGGGGGGGCTACTATGGCTACACCTTC

D: TRBD2
J: TRBJ2-1
size: .
V: TRBV27
CDR3: CASSLSGLASEQFF
DNA: TGTGCCAGCAGTTTATCGGGACTAGCATCCGAGCAGTTCTTC

D: .
J: TRBJ1-3
size: once
V: TRBV11-2
CDR3: CASSFYETGNTIYF
DNA: TGTGCCAGCAGCTTCTATGAGACTGGAAACACCATATATTTT

D: TRBD1
J: TRBJ2-2
size: few
V: TRBV9
CDR3: CASSVGDSSGELFF
DNA: TGTGCCAGCAGCGTAGGGGACAGTTCCGGGGAGCTGTTTTTT

D: .
J: TRBJ2-2
size: .
V: TRBV9
CDR3: CASSVATLNRANTGELFF
DNA: TGTGCCAGCAGCGTAGCTACCTTAAACAGGGCGAACACCGGGGAGCTGTTTTTT

D: .
J: TRBJ2-7
size: .
V: TRBV6-6
CDR3: CASTAFGAEQYF
DNA: TGTGCCAGCACCGCTTTTGGGGCCGAGCAGTACTTC

D: .
J: TRBJ2-3
size: .
V: TRBV19
CDR3: CASHQGGTQYF
DNA: TGTGCCAGTCATCAGGGAGGTACGCAGTATTTT

D: TRBD1
J: TRBJ2-7
size: .
V: TRBV5-1
CDR3: CASSPGQGVRYEQYF
DNA: TGCGCCAGCAGCCCGGGACAGGGGGTAAGGTACGAGCAGTACTTC

D: .
J: TRBJ2-1
size: .
V: TRBV5-1
CDR3: CASSPGLDSYNEQFF
DNA: TGCGCCAGCAGCCCCGGACTGGATTCCTACAATGAGCAGTTCTTC

D: .
J: TRBJ1-5
size: .
V: TRBV30
CDR3: CAWSPDGYTQPQHF
DNA: TGTGCCTGGAGCCCAGACGGGTACACTCAGCCCCAGCATTTT

D: .
J: TRBJ2-2
size: .
V: TRBV21-1
CDR3: CANTGDLNTGELFF
DNA: TGTGCCAATACAGGGGATCTGAACACCGGGGAGCTGTTTTTT

D: .
J: TRBJ1-2
size: .
V: TRBV5-1
CDR3: CASSLGEPGGYTF
DNA: TGCGCCAGCAGCTTGGGAGAGCCAGGGGGCTACACCTTC

D: TRBD2
J: TRBJ2-7
size: .
V: TRBV19
CDR3: CASSIGGGKTYEQYF
DNA: TGTGCCAGTAGTATAGGCGGGGGAAAAACCTACGAGCAGTACTTC

D: .
J: TRBJ1-2
size: .
V: TRBV19
CDR3: CASSIGGTPILYTF
DNA: TGTGCCAGTAGTATAGGCGGGACCCCAATACTCTACACCTTC

D: TRBD2
J: TRBJ2-2
size: .
V: TRBV7-9
CDR3: CASRRGGGNTGELFF
DNA: TGTGCCAGCAGGCGGGGGGGCGGCAACACCGGGGAGCTGTTTTTT

D: .
J: TRBJ1-5
size: .
V: TRBV5-1
CDR3: CASSHRGGPNQPQHF
DNA: TGCGCCAGCAGCCATCGGGGGGGTCCAAATCAGCCCCAGCATTTT

D: .
J: TRBJ1-2
size: .
V: TRBV14
CDR3: CASSPGRNYGYTF
DNA: TGTGCCAGCAGCCCCGGGAGGAACTATGGCTACACCTTC

D: .
J: TRBJ2-3
size: .
V: TRBV18
CDR3: CASSPRGTDTQYF
DNA: TGTGCCAGCTCACCCCGGGGTACAGATACGCAGTATTTT

D: TRBD1
J: TRBJ1-1
size: few
V: TRBV5-8
CDR3: CASSTGQGRRTEAFF
DNA: TGTGCCAGCAGCACGGGACAGGGGCGAAGGACTGAAGCTTTCTTT

D: .
J: TRBJ1-2
size: .
V: TRBV5-4
CDR3: CASSLVVRGFYGYTF
DNA: TGTGCCAGCAGCTTGGTTGTTAGGGGATTCTATGGCTACACCTTC

D: TRBD1
J: TRBJ2-6
size: .
V: TRBV11-2
CDR3: CASTEGGQGFTGANVLTF
DNA: TGTGCCAGCACCGAGGGAGGACAGGGGTTCACTGGGGCCAACGTCCTGACTTTC

D: .
J: TRBJ2-3
size: .
V: TRBV5-1
CDR3: CASSLGGRSGDTQYF
DNA: TGCGCCAGCAGCTTGGGGGGCCGAAGTGGGGATACGCAGTATTTT

D: .
J: TRBJ1-5
size: .
V: TRBV7-2
CDR3: CASSLRPGGDQPQHF
DNA: TGTGCCAGCAGCTTAAGGCCAGGAGGGGATCAGCCCCAGCATTTT